Each of the 25 T cell receptor beta chains below was sequenced from the same sample in a study of blood T cells in healthy people across ages. A sample-barcoded 5' primer and a J-beta primer mix were used in a second PCR of about 7 to 12 cycles. TCRdb processed the 5' RACE reads anew with MiXCR; each CDR3 protein has one entry. This table has around 990,000 distinct CDR3 sequences, around two fifths appearing once. Sample: blood. The receptor source for this set is a man aged 18 to 35 in good health.

The V and J genes are TRBV20-1 and TRBJ2-1, with D perhaps given as TRBD1 or TRBD2 (5 bases each). Germline lookup yields CDR1 DFQATT and CDR2 SNEGSKA (reference sequence). This CDR3 spans 14 amino acids. V was cut by 0 bases and J by 6 bases, with 12 bases left in between. CDR3 in DNA: TGCAGTGCTAGAGATCCGAAGGGGAGCAATGAGCAGTTCTTC. This sequence encodes CSARDPKGSNEQFF.

V usage is TRBV7-8 and J usage is TRBJ2-7; 7 bases line up with TRBD2. The CDR3 is made up of 15 amino acids. Germline CDR1 and CDR2: SGHVS and FQNEAQ. The V gene end was trimmed by 2 bases and the J gene end by 1 base; junction bases not matched to a gene: 5. The CDR3 spells CASSLSVGGSYEQYF. CDR3 nucleotides: TGTGCCAGCAGCTTAAGTGTCGGGGGGTCCTACGAGCAGTACTTC. Variable domain in full (rest from reference TRBV7-8 and TRBJ2-7): GAGVSQSPRYKVAKRGQDVALRCDPISGHVSLFWYQQALGQGPEFLTYFQNEAQLDKSGLPSDRFFAERPEGSVSTLKIQRTQQEDSAVYLCASSLSVGGSYEQYFGPGTRLTVT.

This clonotype was seen more than once but under ten times. This chain uses TRBV6-5 with TRBJ1-1; 10 nucleotides align to TRBD1. This CDR3 spans 18 amino acids. The germline V gene has CDR1 MNHEY and CDR2 SVGAGI. V shed 2 bases and J 0 bases; nucleotides not matched to a gene: 9. CDR3 region: CASSYLTPGQGMNTEAFF. CDR3 DNA: TGTGCCAGCAGTTACCTCACGCCGGGACAGGGGATGAACACTGAAGCTTTCTTT.

This rearrangement joins TRBV27 to TRBJ1-5; 7 bases are a match to TRBD1. The CDR3 covers 14 residues. In germline, CDR1 is MNHEY, CDR2 SMNVEV (reference sequence). J gave up 6 bases and V 3 bases, and 5 bases lay outside the gene matches. In DNA form, the CDR3 reads TGTGCCAGCAGTTTTGAGGGGGCGGGTCAGCCCCAGCATTTT. It translates to CASSFEGAGQPQHF.

This rearrangement joins TRBV12-3 or TRBV12-4 to TRBJ2-1, with TRBD1 identical over 7 bases. V lost 4 bases, J lost 9 bases, and 12 bases stayed unmatched. The CDR3 consists of 15 residues. The CDR3 spells CASSSGRTGRGEQFF. The CDR3 region has the DNA TGTGCCAGCAGTTCCGGAAGGACAGGTCGGGGTGAGCAGTTCTTC.

This clonotype occurred a few times. The chain couples TRBV11-2 to TRBJ2-4; TRBD2 matches 8 bases. The CDR3 has 11 residues. Trimming removed 5 bases from V and 15 bases from J; junction bases left unmatched: 6. Germline V lookup: CDR1 SGHAT, CDR2 FQNNGV. Here the CDR3 reads CASSQGLVTYF. The CDR3 region has the DNA TGTGCCAGCAGCCAGGGACTAGTCACGTACTTC.

The chain links TRBV12-3 or TRBV12-4 to TRBJ1-1, with D hard to call. The CDR3 has 14 amino acids. V was trimmed by 4 bases and J by 2 bases, leaving 11 bases between them. CDR3 amino acids: CASSWSAPNTEAFF. CDR3 in DNA: TGTGCCAGCAGTTGGTCAGCTCCAAACACTGAAGCTTTCTTT.

This clonotype occurred once. The limits of the CDR3 on the DNA are not certain, so only TCRdb's listed CDR3 is given. CDR3 sequence reads: CASSLVGGGISTDTRYF. The chain couples TRBV7-9 to TRBJ2-3; the table gives TRBD2 as D, unverified against the DNA. Ends included, the CDR3 has 17 residues. Germline values: CDR1 SEHNR, CDR2 FQNEAQ (reference sequence).

The genes are TRBV20-1 and TRBJ1-1, with TRBD1 as a possible D gene (5 bases). There are 14 residues in the CDR3. V lost 1 base, J lost 1 base, and 10 bases lay in between. Germline values: CDR1 DFQATT, CDR2 SNEGSKA (reference sequence). CDR3 amino acids: CSARGWGGNTEAFF. In nucleotides, the CDR3 is TGCAGTGCTAGAGGCTGGGGGGGGAACACTGAAGCTTTCTTT.

This rearrangement joins TRBV6-2 or TRBV6-3 to TRBJ2-5; D tentatively fits TRBD1 or TRBD2 (5 bases each). CDR3 length: 15 residues. The germline V gene encodes CDR1 MNHEY and CDR2 SVGEGT. V lost 2 bases and J lost 0, with 10 bases in between. In DNA form, the CDR3 reads TGTGCCAGCAGTTACCTGGGACGAGACCAAGAGACCCAGTACTTC. It specifies CASSYLGRDQETQYF.

This chain connects TRBV5-1 to TRBJ2-5; D may correspond to TRBD1 or TRBD2 (5 bases each). Germline lookup yields CDR1 SGHRS and CDR2 YFSETQ. Deletions cut 3 bases from V and 11 bases from J, with 23 bases between. This CDR3 has 15 residues. CDR3 sequence reads: CASSSGQFQSGEQYF. The CDR3, as DNA: TGCGCCAGCAGCTCGGGGCAATTCCAAAGTGGAGAGCAGTACTTC.

In this sample, this clonotype turned up a few times. The chain joins TRBV3-1 to TRBJ1-2; the D is unclear. The V end lost 2 bases, the J end lost 5 bases, and 12 bases lay between the germline ends. The germline CDR1 and CDR2 sequences are LGHDT and YNNKEL (reference sequence). The CDR3 sequence is 14 residues long. This chain's CDR3 is CASSQTTDTYGYTF. CDR3 DNA: TGTGCCAGCAGCCAAACAACAGATACATATGGCTACACCTTC.

The genes are TRBV7-9 and TRBJ1-4, with 9 bases aligning to TRBD1. CDR3 length: 18 amino acids. CDR1 is SEHNR and CDR2 is FQNEAQ in the germline V gene (reference sequence). V dropped 5 bases and J dropped 0; count of bases not matched to a gene: 10. The CDR3 region is CASSPRPGQGTTNEKLFF. CDR3 nucleotide sequence: TGTGCCAGCAGCCCCCGACCGGGACAGGGTACAACTAATGAAAAACTGTTTTTT.

The genes are TRBV6-5 and TRBJ2-3, with 7 positions matching TRBD1. V lost 6 bases, J lost 2 bases, and 5 bases stayed unmatched. The germline gives CDR1 MNHEY, CDR2 SVGAGI. The CDR3 runs to 14 residues. The CDR3 loop is CASRGQVVTDTQYF. The CDR3 nucleotides are TGTGCCAGCAGAGGACAGGTGGTCACAGATACGCAGTATTTT.

The V gene is TRBV25-1, the J gene TRBJ2-7; TRBD1 matches at 8 bases. The germline V gene has CDR1 MGHDK and CDR2 SYGVNS. V gave up 4 bases and J gave up 7 bases; unmatched junction bases: 12. This CDR3 has 15 amino acids. CDR3 sequence (DNA): TGTGCCAGCAGTGGCGGGACAGGTTACTACAATGAGCAGTACTTC. Translation gives CASSGGTGYYNEQYF.

The chain joins TRBV12-3 or TRBV12-4 to TRBJ1-2; a possible D gene is TRBD1 (6 bases). The V gene lost 7 bases and the J gene lost 0 bases, with 15 bases spanning the gap. The CDR3 totals 15 residues. The CDR3 is CASIPPGTSNYGYTF. The DNA of the CDR3 is TGTGCCAGCATCCCCCCAGGGACATCTAACTATGGCTACACCTTC.

The chain recombines TRBV28 with TRBJ1-1, with 8 bases that match TRBD1. There are 14 residues in the CDR3. Germline CDR1 MDHEN, CDR2 SYDVKM. After removal of 6 bases from V and 10 bases from J, the junction contained 13 bases not matched to a gene. The CDR3 DNA sequence: TGTGCCAGCAGCGTCCCTCAGGGGGCTCAGAGAGCTTTCTTT. Its protein product is CASSVPQGAQRAFF.

The CDR3 bases are TGTGCCAGCAGCTTAGAAGGTTGGGCTGTGGGGGAATACGAGCAGTACTTC. Protein: CASSLEGWAVGEYEQYF. The V call is TRBV13, the J call TRBJ2-4; D may correspond to TRBD1 or TRBD2 (5 bases each). The J call may be wrong; the DNA end is better matched by TRBJ2-7. Looked up from germline, CDR1 is PRHDT and CDR2 is FYEKMQ (reference sequence). This CDR3 has 17 amino acids.

V gene TRBV7-8 combines with J gene TRBJ2-2, with a weak D call TRBD2 (5 bases). Trimming left V 4 bases short and J 4 bases short, with 13 bases between. The CDR3 is 15 residues long. The V gene's germline CDR1 is SGHVS and CDR2 FQNEAQ. CDR3 protein: CASSYLLGITGELFF. The CDR3 coding sequence is TGTGCCAGCAGCTACCTACTAGGAATCACCGGGGAGCTGTTTTTT.

This chain connects TRBV3-1 to TRBJ2-2; TRBD2 agrees at 7 bases. CDR3 length: 16 residues. Germline CDR1 LGHDT, CDR2 YNNKEL (reference sequence). V gave up 6 bases and J gave up 6 bases; unmatched junction bases: 13. The CDR3 here is CASRQMDFAGAGELFF. CDR3 coding DNA: TGTGCCAGCAGACAGATGGACTTTGCGGGGGCCGGGGAGCTGTTTTTT.

A few counts support this clonotype. The CDR3 nucleotides are TGTGCCAGCAGCCCCATAGCGGGGAGTAGCACAGATACGCAGTATTTT. This encodes CASSPIAGSSTDTQYF. The chain joins TRBV7-9 to TRBJ2-3; 8 bases fit TRBD2. The CDR3 is 16 residues long. V was pared by 5 bases and J by 0 bases, with 7 bases of the junction left unmatched. Germline-derived CDR1 and CDR2 are SEHNR and FQNEAQ (reference sequence).

This clonotype showed up just a few times. The V gene is TRBV4-1, the J gene TRBJ1-1, with TRBD1 matching over 7 bases. In germline, CDR1 is MGHRA, CDR2 YSYEKL. V was clipped by 1 base and J by 3 bases; unmatched bases: 5. The length of the CDR3 is 15 residues. CDR3 nucleotides: TGCGCCAGCAGCCAAGTATTTCAGGGGGACACTGAAGCTTTCTTT. This translates into CASSQVFQGDTEAFF.

This clonotype was seen only a few times. V usage is TRBV3-1 and J usage is TRBJ2-3; maybe TRBD2 (6 bases). The V gene's germline CDR1 is LGHDT and CDR2 YNNKEL (reference sequence). V lost 0 bases, J lost 11 bases, and 24 bases lay in between. The CDR3 is made up of 17 amino acids. CDR3 residues: CASSQDPGGVALRGQYF. The DNA for the CDR3 is TGTGCCAGCAGCCAAGATCCGGGCGGGGTGGCTCTACGTGGGCAGTATTTT.

This clonotype was counted only a few times. Written as DNA, the CDR3 is TGTGCCAGCAGTTCGCAGACAGGGAAGACGAACTATGGCTACACCTTC. It codes for CASSSQTGKTNYGYTF. The chain uses TRBV27 and TRBJ1-2; 7 positions match TRBD1. The V and J ends lost 4 bases and 2 bases, in that order; junction bases with no gene match: 10. The CDR3 is made up of 16 amino acids. CDR1 and CDR2 from the germline V gene are MNHEY and SMNVEV (reference sequence).

The rearrangement uses TRBV12-3 or TRBV12-4 and TRBJ1-4; the D gene is possibly TRBD1 (5 bases). Trimming left V 7 bases short and J 4 bases short, with 16 bases between. The CDR3 extends over 15 amino acids. The CDR3 coding sequence is TGTGCCAGCAACAGTCCAGGGAGACTTAATGAAAAACTGTTTTTT. It yields the protein CASNSPGRLNEKLFF.